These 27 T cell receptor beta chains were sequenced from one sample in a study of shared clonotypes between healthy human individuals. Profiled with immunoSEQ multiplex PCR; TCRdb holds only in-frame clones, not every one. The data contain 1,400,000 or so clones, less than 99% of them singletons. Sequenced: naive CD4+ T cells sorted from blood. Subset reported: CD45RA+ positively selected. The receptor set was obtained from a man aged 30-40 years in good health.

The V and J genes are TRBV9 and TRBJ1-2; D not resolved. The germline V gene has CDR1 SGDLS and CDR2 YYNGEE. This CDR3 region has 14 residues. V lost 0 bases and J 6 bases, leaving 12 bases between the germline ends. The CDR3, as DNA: TGTGCCAGCAGCGTAGCATTAGGGTTCGATGGCTACACCTTC. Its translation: CASSVALGFDGYTF.

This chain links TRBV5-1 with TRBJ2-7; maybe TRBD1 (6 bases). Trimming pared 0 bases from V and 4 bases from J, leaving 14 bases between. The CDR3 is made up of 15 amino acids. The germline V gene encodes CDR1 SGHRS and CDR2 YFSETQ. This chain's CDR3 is CASSLAFQGLYEQYF. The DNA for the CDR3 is TGCGCCAGCAGCTTGGCTTTTCAGGGGCTATACGAGCAGTACTTC.

CDR3 sequence (DNA): TGTGCCAGCAGCACCTACCGGGACGTAACTGTCGGTAATGAAAAACTGTTTTTT. Translation: CASSTYRDVTVGNEKLFF. The chain combines TRBV14 with TRBJ1-4; D possibly corresponds to TRBD1 (5 bases). CDR1 and CDR2 from the germline V gene are SGHDN and FVKESK. Trimming left V 5 bases short and J 4 bases short, with 23 bases between. CDR3 length: 18 amino acids.

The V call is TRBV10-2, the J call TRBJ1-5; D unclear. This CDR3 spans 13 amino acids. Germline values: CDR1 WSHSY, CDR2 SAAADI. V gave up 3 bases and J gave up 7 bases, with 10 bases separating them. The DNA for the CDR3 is TGCGCCAGCAGTGAAACCCGCGGGCAGCCCCAGCATTTT. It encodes CASSETRGQPQHF.

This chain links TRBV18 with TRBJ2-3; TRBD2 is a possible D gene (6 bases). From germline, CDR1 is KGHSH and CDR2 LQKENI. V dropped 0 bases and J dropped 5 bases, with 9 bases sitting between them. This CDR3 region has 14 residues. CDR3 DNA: TGTGCCAGCTCACCACCGTCCGGGGGAGATACGCAGTATTTT. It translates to CASSPPSGGDTQYF.

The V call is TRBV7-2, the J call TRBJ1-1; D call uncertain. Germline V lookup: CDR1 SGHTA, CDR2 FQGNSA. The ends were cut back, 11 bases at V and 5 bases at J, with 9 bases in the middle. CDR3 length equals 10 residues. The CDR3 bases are TGTGCCTCGGGAAGGACTGAAGCTTTCTTT. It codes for CASGRTEAFF.

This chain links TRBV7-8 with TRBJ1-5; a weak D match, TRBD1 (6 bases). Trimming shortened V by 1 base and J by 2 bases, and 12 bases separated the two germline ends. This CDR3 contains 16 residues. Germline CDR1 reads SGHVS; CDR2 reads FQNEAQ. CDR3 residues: CASSLGAGARNQPQHF. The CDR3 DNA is TGTGCCAGCAGCTTAGGGGCAGGGGCGCGCAATCAGCCCCAGCATTTT.

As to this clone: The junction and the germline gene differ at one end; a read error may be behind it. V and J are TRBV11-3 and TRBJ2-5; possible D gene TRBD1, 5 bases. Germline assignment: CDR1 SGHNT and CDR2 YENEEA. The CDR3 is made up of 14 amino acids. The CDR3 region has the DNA TGTGCCAGCAGGTTAGGGGCCCCCCAAGAGACCCAGTACTTC. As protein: CASRLGAPQETQYF.

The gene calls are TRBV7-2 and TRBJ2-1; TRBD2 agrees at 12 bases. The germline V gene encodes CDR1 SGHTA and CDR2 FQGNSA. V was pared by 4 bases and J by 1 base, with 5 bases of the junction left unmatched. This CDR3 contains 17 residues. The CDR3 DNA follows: TGTGCCAGCAGCTCACTAGCGGGAGGAGCGTCCTACAATGAGCAGTTCTTC. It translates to CASSSLAGGASYNEQFF. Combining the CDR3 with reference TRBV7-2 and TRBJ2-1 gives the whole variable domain GAGVSQSPSNKVTEKGKDVELRCDPISGHTALYWYRQSLGQGLEFLIYFQGNSAPDKSGLPSDRFSAERTGGSVSTLTIQRTQQEDSAVYLCASSSLAGGASYNEQFFGPGTRLTVL.

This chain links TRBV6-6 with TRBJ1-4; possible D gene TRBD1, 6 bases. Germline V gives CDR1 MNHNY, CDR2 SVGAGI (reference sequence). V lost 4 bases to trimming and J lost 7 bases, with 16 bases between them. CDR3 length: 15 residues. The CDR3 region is CASSSPGGRSEKLFF. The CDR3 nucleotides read TGTGCCAGCAGTTCCCCCGGGGGGCGAAGTGAAAAACTGTTTTTT.

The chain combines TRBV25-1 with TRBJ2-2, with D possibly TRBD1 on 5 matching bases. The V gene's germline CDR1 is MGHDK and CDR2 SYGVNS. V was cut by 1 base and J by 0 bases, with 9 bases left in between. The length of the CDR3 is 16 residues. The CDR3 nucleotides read TGTGCCAGCAGTGAATGGGGCAGACCGAACACCGGGGAGCTGTTTTTT. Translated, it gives CASSEWGRPNTGELFF.

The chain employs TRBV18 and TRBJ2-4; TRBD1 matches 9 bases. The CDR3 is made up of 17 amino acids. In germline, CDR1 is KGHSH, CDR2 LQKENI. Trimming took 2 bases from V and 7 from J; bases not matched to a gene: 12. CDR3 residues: CASSPITGTGLVNIQYF. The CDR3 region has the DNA TGTGCCAGCTCACCAATCACCGGGACAGGGTTAGTGAACATTCAGTACTTC.

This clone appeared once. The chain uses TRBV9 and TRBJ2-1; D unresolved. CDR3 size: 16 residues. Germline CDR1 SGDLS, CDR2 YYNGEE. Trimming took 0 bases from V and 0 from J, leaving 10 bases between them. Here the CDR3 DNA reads TGTGCCAGCAGCGTAGAATGGAGTAGCTCCTACAATGAGCAGTTCTTC. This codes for CASSVEWSSSYNEQFF.

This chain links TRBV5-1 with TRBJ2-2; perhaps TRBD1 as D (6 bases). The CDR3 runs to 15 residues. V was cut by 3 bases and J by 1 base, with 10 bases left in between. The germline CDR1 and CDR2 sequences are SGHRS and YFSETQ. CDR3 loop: CASSYRTENTGELFF. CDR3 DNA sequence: TGCGCCAGCAGCTACCGGACAGAGAACACCGGGGAGCTGTTTTTT.

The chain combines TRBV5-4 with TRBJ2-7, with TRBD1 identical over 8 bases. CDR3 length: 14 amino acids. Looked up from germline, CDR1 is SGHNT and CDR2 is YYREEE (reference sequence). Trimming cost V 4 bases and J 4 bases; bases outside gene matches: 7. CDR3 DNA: TGTGCCAGCAGCCGCCCGGACAGGGCGTACGAGCAGTACTTC. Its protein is CASSRPDRAYEQYF.

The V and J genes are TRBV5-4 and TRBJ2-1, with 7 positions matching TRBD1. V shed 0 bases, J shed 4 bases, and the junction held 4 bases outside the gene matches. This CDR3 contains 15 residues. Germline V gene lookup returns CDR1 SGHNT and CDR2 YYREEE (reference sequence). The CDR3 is CASSLAGTAYNEQFF. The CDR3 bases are TGTGCCAGCAGCTTGGCCGGGACAGCTTACAATGAGCAGTTCTTC.

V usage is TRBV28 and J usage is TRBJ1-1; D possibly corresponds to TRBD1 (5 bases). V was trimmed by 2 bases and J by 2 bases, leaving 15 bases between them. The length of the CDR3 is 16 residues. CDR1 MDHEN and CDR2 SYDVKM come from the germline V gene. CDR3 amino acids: CASSLGVQGPNTEAFF. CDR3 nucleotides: TGTGCCAGCAGTTTAGGGGTTCAGGGACCTAACACTGAAGCTTTCTTT.

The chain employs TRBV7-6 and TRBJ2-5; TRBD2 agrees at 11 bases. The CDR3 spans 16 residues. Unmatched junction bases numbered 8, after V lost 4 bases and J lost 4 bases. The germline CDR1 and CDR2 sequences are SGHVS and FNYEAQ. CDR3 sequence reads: CASSSRASGRSETQYF. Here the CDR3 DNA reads TGTGCCAGCAGCTCCCGGGCTAGCGGGAGGTCAGAGACCCAGTACTTC.

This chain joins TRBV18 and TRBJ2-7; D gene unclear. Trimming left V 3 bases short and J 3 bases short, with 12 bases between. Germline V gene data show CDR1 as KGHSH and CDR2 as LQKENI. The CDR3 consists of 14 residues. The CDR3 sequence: CASSPTNKGYEQYF. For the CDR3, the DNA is TGTGCCAGCTCACCCACGAACAAAGGCTACGAGCAGTACTTC.

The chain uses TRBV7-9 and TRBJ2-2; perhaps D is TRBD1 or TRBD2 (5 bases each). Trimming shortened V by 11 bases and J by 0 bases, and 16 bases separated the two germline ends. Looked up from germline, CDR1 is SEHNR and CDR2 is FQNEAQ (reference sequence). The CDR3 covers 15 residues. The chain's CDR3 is CAPRGQGPNTGELFF. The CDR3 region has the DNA TGTGCCCCGAGAGGGCAGGGCCCGAACACCGGGGAGCTGTTTTTT. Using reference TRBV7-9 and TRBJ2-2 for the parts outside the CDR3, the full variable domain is DTGVSQNPRHKITKRGQNVTFRCDPISEHNRLYWYRQTLGQGPEFLTYFQNEAQLEKSRLLSDRFSAERPKGSFSTLEIQRTEQGDSAMYLCAPRGQGPNTGELFFGEGSRLTVL.

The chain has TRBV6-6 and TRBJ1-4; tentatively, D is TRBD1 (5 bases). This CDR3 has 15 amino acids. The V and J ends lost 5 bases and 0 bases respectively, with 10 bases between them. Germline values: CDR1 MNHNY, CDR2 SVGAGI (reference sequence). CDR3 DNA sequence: TGTGCCAGCAGTAGTACGGGACCAACTAATGAAAAACTGTTTTTT. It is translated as CASSSTGPTNEKLFF.

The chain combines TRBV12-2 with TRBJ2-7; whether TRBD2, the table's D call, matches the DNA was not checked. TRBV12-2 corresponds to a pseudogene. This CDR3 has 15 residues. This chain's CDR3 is CASRSPGVEGYEQYF. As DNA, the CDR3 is TGTGCAAGTCGCTCGCCGGGAGTTGAGGGCTACGAGCAGTACTTC.

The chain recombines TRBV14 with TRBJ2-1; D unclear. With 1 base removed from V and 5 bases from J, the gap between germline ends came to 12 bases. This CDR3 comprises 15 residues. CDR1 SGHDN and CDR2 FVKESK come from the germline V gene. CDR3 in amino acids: CASSQGTLKDNEQFF. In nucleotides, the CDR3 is TGTGCCAGCAGCCAAGGGACCTTAAAGGACAATGAGCAGTTCTTC.

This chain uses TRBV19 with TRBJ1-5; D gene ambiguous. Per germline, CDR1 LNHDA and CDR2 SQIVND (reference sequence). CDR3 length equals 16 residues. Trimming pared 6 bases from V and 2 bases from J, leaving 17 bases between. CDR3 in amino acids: CASRRGPTHGNQPQHF. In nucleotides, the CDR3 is TGTGCCAGTAGGAGAGGGCCCACGCATGGCAATCAGCCCCAGCATTTT.

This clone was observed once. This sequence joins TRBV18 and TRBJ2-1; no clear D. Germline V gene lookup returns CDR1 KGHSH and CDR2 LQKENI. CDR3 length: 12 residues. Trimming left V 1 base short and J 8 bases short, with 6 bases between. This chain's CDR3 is CASSPRLDEQFF. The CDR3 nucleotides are TGTGCCAGCTCACCACGTCTCGATGAGCAGTTCTTC.

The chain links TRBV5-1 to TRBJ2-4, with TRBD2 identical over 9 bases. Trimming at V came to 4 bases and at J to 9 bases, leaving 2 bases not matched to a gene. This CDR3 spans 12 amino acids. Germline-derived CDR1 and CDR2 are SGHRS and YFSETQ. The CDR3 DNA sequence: TGCGCCAGCAGCCTAGCGGGAAGCATTCAGTACTTC. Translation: CASSLAGSIQYF.

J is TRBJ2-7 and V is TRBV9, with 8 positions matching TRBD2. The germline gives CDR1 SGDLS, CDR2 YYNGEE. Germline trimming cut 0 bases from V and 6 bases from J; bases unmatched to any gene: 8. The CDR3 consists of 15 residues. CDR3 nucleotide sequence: TGTGCCAGCAGCGTAGTCGGGCGGGAGGACGGCGAGCAGTACTTC. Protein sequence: CASSVVGREDGEQYF. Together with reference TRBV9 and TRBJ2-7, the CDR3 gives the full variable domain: DSGVTQTPKHLITATGQRVTLRCSPRSGDLSVYWYQQSLDQGLQFLIQYYNGEERAKGNILERFSAQQFPDLHSELNLSSLELGDSALYFCASSVVGREDGEQYFGPGTRLTVT.